This T cell receptor (beta chain) was documented in a study of blood T cell repertoires in COVID-19. Germline values: CDR1 LNHDA, CDR2 SQIVND (reference sequence). CDR3 length: 14 residues. Trimming took 9 bases from V and 8 from J; bases not matched to a gene: 13. In the original processing: Estimated nucleated cell counts came from reference gene primer amplification. Sequencing used immunoSEQ multiplex PCR; TCRdb keeps in-frame clones, though not all of them. V and J calls and clone size come straight from that table; D and trimming were deduced from the DNA. The sample yields about 200,000 clones, about four fifths seen once.

This TCR was sampled from a middle-aged man who had recovered from COVID-19. The chain carries TRBV19 and TRBJ1-2; 9 bases are shared with TRBD1. The specimen was PBMCs or T cells enriched from blood (not recorded which). The CDR3 sequence: CASRKTGGFRGYTF. In nucleotides, the CDR3 is TGTGCCAGCCGAAAGACAGGGGGGTTTCGCGGCTACACCTTC.